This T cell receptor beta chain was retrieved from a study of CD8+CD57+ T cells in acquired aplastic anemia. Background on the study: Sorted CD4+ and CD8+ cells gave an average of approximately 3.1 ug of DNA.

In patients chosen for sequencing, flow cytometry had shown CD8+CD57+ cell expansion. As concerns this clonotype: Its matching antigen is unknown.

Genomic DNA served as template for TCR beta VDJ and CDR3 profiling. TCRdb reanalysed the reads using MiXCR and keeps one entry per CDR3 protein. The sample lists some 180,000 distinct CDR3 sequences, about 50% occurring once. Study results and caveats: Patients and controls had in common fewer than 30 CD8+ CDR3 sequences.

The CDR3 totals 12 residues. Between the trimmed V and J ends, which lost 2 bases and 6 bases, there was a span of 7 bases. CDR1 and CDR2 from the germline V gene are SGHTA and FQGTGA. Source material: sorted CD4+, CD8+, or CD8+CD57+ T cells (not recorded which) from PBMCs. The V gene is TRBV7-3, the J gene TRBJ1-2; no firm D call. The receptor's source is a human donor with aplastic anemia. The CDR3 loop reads CASSLEGNGYTF. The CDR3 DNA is TGTGCCAGCAGCTTAGAGGGTAATGGCTACACCTTC.